This paragraph covers one T cell receptor beta chain sequence. Antigen: not known. The study ran its PCR with 60 Vbeta and 13 Jbeta primers. The method was immunoSEQ multiplex PCR; TCRdb's version includes in-frame clones alone and lacks a portion of them. The profile shows approximately 93,000 clones, roughly 73% of them singletons. The entry originates in a study of cytomegalovirus exposure and HLA in healthy donors. General study findings and limits: A reported reduction in N-insertions relative to the roughly 710-donor mean was seen in an Asian-associated ancestry cluster in a later analysis.

The CDR3 length is 14 residues. V was shortened by 1 base and J by 5 bases, with 11 bases between the two germline ends. Germline lookup yields CDR1 SEHNR and CDR2 FQNEAQ (reference sequence). Sampled while nominally healthy, donors likely had unrecorded immune exposures. The sequencing sample was made of PBMCs. The chain couples TRBV7-9 to TRBJ2-5, with a tentative D call TRBD2 (5 bases). The clonotype was recovered from a middle-aged woman in good health and CMV-seronegative. CDR3 sequence (DNA): TGTGCCAGCAGCTTAGGTCTAGCCATGGAGACCCAGTACTTC. Translating it yields CASSLGLAMETQYF. The full variable domain, rest sourced from reference TRBV7-9 and TRBJ2-5, is DTGVSQNPRHKITKRGQNVTFRCDPISEHNRLYWYRQTLGQGPEFLTYFQNEAQLEKSRLLSDRFSAERPKGSFSTLEIQRTEQGDSAMYLCASSLGLAMETQYFGPGTRLLVL.